This T cell receptor beta chain was retrieved from a study of blood T cell repertoires in COVID-19. Study in general: Samples of COVID-19 (acute and convalescent) were obtained from the United States, Italy and Spain. Sample material is recorded as cDNA or gDNA derived from T cells, B-cell-depleted T cells, or PBMCs.

Per the original methods: Reference gene primer amplification gave estimated nucleated cell counts. Profiled with immunoSEQ multiplex PCR; TCRdb holds only in-frame clones, not every one. V and J calls and clone size come straight from that table; D and trimming were deduced from the DNA. This table has more than 95,000 clones, about 91% appearing once. The CDR3 totals 16 residues. Germline lookup yields CDR1 KGHDR and CDR2 SFDVKD. V shed 7 bases, J shed 8 bases, and the junction held 15 bases outside the gene matches. This chain uses TRBV24-1 with TRBJ2-1; 8 bases align to TRBD2. Sequenced sample: peripheral blood. The TCR was taken from a human donor in a cohort sampled during active COVID-19. For the CDR3, the DNA is TGTGCCACCAGCCCCCCCAGCGGGAGTATCGTCGATGAGCAGTTCTTC. This codes for CATSPPSGSIVDEQFF.